This section outlines one TCR beta chain sequence together with its context. What it recognizes is unknown. This record comes from a study of T cell responses to AZD1222 COVID-19 vaccine. The study, taken as a whole, reports: Recipients of two AZD1222 doses showed rising Spike-specific TCR breadth and depth. White British ancestry dominated among donors, who included more females, and clonal diversity was possibly underestimated. CD4 TCRs linked to vaccination spanned spike, dominating at 160-218 and 743-854.

TCRdb keeps only in-frame clones here, not all; method: immunoSEQ multiplex PCR. The sample includes tens of thousands of clones, around nine tenths of them seen just once. CDR1 and CDR2 (germline): KGHSH, LQKENI. This CDR3 is 14 amino acids long. V lost 0 bases and J lost 1, with 6 bases in between. This clonotype originated in an adult who received the AZD1222 COVID-19 vaccine. This material consisted of peripheral blood, taken 28 days after the second AZD1222 dose. The gene calls are TRBV18 and TRBJ1-1; D unresolved. Here the CDR3 reads CASSPPVWNTEAFF. In DNA form, the CDR3 reads TGTGCCAGCTCACCACCGGTTTGGAACACTGAAGCTTTCTTT. Combining the CDR3 with reference TRBV18 and TRBJ1-1 gives the whole variable domain NAGVMQNPRHLVRRRGQEARLRCSPMKGHSHVYWYRQLPEEGLKFMVYLQKENIIDESGMPKERFSAEFPKEGPSILRIQQVVRGDSAAYFCASSPPVWNTEAFFGQGTRLTVV.